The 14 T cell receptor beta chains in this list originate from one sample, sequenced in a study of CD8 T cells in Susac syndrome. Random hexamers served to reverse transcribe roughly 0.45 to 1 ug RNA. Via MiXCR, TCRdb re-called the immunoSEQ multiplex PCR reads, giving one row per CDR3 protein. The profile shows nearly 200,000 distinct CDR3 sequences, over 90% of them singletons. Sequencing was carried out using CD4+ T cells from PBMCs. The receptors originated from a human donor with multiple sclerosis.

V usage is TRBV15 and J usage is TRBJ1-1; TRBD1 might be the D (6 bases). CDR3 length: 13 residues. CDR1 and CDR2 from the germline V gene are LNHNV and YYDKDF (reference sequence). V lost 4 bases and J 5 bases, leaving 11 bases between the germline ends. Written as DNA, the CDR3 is TGTGCCACCAGCAACCACAGGGAAACTGAAGCTTTCTTT. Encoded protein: CATSNHRETEAFF.

CDR3 amino acids: CSVEVPYSYEQYF. In DNA form, the CDR3 reads TGCAGCGTTGAAGTGCCTTACTCCTACGAGCAGTACTTC. This sequence joins TRBV29-1 and TRBJ2-7; D is undetermined. V dropped 1 base and J dropped 0 bases, with 7 bases sitting between them. Germline-derived CDR1 and CDR2 are SQVTM and ANQGSEA. The CDR3 consists of 13 residues.

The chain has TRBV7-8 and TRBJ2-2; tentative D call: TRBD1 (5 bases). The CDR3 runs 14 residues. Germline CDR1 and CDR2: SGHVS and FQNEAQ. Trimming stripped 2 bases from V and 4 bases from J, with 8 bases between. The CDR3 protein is CASSLWGSTGELFF. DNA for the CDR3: TGTGCCAGCAGCTTATGGGGCTCCACCGGGGAGCTGTTTTTT.

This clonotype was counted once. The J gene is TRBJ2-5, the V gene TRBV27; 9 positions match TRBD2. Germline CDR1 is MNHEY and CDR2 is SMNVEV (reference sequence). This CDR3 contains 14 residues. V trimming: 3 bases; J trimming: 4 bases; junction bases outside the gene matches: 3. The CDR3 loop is CASSFQRGVETQYF. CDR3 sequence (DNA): TGTGCCAGCAGTTTTCAGCGGGGGGTAGAGACCCAGTACTTC.

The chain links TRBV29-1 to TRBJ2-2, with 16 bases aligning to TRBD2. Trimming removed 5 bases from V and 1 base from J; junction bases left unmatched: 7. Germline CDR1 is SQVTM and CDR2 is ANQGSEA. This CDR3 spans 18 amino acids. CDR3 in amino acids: CSVYPGLAGGQNTGELFF. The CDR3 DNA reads TGCAGCGTTTACCCGGGACTAGCGGGAGGGCAGAACACCGGGGAGCTGTTTTTT.

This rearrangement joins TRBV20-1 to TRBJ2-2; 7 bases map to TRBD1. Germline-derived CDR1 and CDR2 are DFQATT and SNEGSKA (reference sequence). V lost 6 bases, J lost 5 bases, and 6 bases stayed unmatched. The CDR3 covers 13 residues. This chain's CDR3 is CSAPGGFTGELFF. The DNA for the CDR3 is TGCAGTGCCCCAGGGGGTTTTACCGGGGAGCTGTTTTTT.

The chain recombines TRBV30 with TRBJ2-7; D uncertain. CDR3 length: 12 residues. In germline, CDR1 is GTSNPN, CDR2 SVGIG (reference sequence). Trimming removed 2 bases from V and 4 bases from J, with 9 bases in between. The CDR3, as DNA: TGTGCCTGGAGTACCCGAAGATACGAGCAGTACTTC. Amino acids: CAWSTRRYEQYF.

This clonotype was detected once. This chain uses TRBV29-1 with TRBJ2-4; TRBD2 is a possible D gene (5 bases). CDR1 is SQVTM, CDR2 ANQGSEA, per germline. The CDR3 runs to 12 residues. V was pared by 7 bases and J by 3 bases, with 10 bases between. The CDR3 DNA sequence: TGCAGCGGGGGAGAGGACAAAAACATTCAGTACTTC. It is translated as CSGGEDKNIQYF.

CDR3 nucleotide sequence: TGTGCCAGCAGCCGGTCCTTAGGCTACAAAAACATTCAGTACTTC. Its translation: CASSRSLGYKNIQYF. The chain couples TRBV3-1 to TRBJ2-4; the D is unclear. Germline values: CDR1 LGHDT, CDR2 YNNKEL (reference sequence). The V gene lost 4 bases and the J gene lost 3 bases, with 13 bases spanning the gap. CDR3 length equals 15 residues.

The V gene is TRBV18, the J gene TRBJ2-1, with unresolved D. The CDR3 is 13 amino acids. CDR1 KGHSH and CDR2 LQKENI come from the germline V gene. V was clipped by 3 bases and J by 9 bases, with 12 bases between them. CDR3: CASSPSLETEQFF. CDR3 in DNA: TGTGCCAGCTCACCTAGTTTGGAGACTGAGCAGTTCTTC.

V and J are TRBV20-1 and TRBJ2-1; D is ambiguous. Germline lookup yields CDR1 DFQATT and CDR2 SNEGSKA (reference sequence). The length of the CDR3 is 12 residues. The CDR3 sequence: CSTLSAADEQFF. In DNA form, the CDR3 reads TGCAGCACCCTCTCGGCCGCGGATGAGCAGTTCTTC.

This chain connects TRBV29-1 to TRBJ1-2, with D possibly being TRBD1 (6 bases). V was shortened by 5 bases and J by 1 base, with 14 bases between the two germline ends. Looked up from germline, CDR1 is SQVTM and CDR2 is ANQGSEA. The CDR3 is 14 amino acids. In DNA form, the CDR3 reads TGCAGCGTTCCTAGGACAGCATATAACTATGGCTACACCTTC. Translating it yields CSVPRTAYNYGYTF.

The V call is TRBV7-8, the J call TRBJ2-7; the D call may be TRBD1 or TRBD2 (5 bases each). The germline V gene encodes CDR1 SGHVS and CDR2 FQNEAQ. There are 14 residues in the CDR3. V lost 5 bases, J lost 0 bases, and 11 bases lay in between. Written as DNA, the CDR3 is TGTGCCAGCAGCCGCCGGGACGGCTCCTACGAGCAGTACTTC. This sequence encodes CASSRRDGSYEQYF.

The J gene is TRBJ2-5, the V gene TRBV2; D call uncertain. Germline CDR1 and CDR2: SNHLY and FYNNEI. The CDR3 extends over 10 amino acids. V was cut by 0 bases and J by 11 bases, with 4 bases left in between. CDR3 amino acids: CASSEALQYF. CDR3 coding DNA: TGTGCCAGCAGTGAAGCGCTTCAGTACTTC.